Following are 24 T cell receptor beta chains from one sample sequenced in a study of T cells in Graves' hyperthyroidism and ophthalmopathy. From RNA transcripts, TCR beta CDR3 regions were amplified. An initial round of RT-PCR targeting the TCR CDR3 relied on the HTBI primer set. TCRdb recomputed calls from the multiplex PCR reads with MiXCR, one row per CDR3 protein. The sample lists about 600,000 distinct CDR3 sequences, roughly 14% occurring once. The sequencing sample was made of blood. Source of these receptors: a woman between 50 and 59 years old with Graves' ophthalmopathy.

V usage is TRBV19 and J usage is TRBJ2-2; D may be TRBD2 (5 bases). CDR3 size: 14 residues. Trimming took 1 base from V and 7 from J, leaving 10 bases between them. CDR1 and CDR2 from the germline V gene are LNHDA and SQIVND (reference sequence). CDR3 amino acids: CASSIVLAVGELFF. For the CDR3, the DNA is TGTGCCAGTAGTATAGTTCTAGCCGTCGGGGAGCTGTTTTTT.

This clonotype was seen ten or more times. The V gene is TRBV2, the J gene TRBJ1-2; 10 nucleotides line up with TRBD1. Trimming took 3 bases from V and 6 from J; bases not matched to a gene: 4. CDR3 length equals 14 residues. Germline V gene lookup returns CDR1 SNHLY and CDR2 FYNNEI. The CDR3 loop reads CASSEDRGFNGYTF. In DNA, the CDR3 is TGTGCCAGCAGTGAGGACAGGGGGTTTAATGGCTACACCTTC.

The CDR3 region has the DNA TGTGCCAGCAGCTTAGTGGGGACTAGCGGGCCCGAGGGGTTTAATGAGCAGTTCTTC. As protein: CASSLVGTSGPEGFNEQFF. The gene calls are TRBV7-2 and TRBJ2-1; 12 bases are shared with TRBD2. There are 19 residues in the CDR3. Germline-derived CDR1 and CDR2 are SGHTA and FQGNSA. Unmatched junction bases numbered 14, after V lost 1 base and J lost 7 bases.

This clonotype was counted ten times or more. The chain couples TRBV7-8 to TRBJ2-7, with 7 bases matching TRBD1. Germline CDR1 and CDR2: SGHVS and FQNEAQ. The CDR3 spans 14 residues. J gave up 6 bases and V 6 bases, and 11 bases lay outside the gene matches. CDR3 nucleotide sequence: TGTGCCAGCAGTTCAGACAGGGTGTCTTTCGAGCAGTACTTC. The encoded protein is CASSSDRVSFEQYF.

A few counts support this clonotype. V and J are TRBV14 and TRBJ2-3, with 10 bases fitting TRBD2. The ends lost 0 bases at V and 1 base at J; junction bases unmatched: 16. Germline V lookup: CDR1 SGHDN, CDR2 FVKESK. The CDR3 runs 21 residues. In DNA, the CDR3 is TGTGCCAGCAGCCAAGATCACAGGGGAGCGGGAGGGCCAAGGGGCACAGATACGCAGTATTTT. This gives the protein CASSQDHRGAGGPRGTDTQYF.

This clonotype was seen a handful of times. V is TRBV19 and J is TRBJ2-2; TRBD1 matches at 9 bases. Germline loops: CDR1 LNHDA, CDR2 SQIVND (reference sequence). Germline trimming cut 6 bases from V and 3 bases from J; bases unmatched to any gene: 8. The CDR3 length is 16 residues. The CDR3, as DNA: TGTGCCAGTAGACGATGGGGACAGGGTGACACCGGGGAGCTGTTTTTT. Encoded protein: CASRRWGQGDTGELFF.

This clonotype appeared many times. V usage is TRBV29-1 and J usage is TRBJ2-1; 10 bases agree with TRBD2. Looked up from germline, CDR1 is SQVTM and CDR2 is ANQGSEA. The CDR3 runs 15 residues. The trim removed 6 bases at V and 5 bases at J, leaving 10 bases unmatched. The CDR3 protein is CSVRGRLAGDNEQFF. The CDR3 DNA reads as TGCAGCGTGCGCGGGAGGCTAGCGGGAGACAATGAGCAGTTCTTC.

Only a few counts were recorded for this clonotype. The chain joins TRBV7-9 to TRBJ2-5; 10 bases fit TRBD2. V was clipped by 4 bases and J by 0 bases; unmatched bases: 14. Germline CDR1 SEHNR, CDR2 FQNEAQ (reference sequence). This CDR3 is built from 19 residues. This CDR3 reads CASSSSHDSGRQYQETQYF. The CDR3 nucleotides are TGTGCCAGCAGCTCCTCCCATGATAGCGGGAGGCAGTACCAAGAGACCCAGTACTTC. Together with reference TRBV7-9 and TRBJ2-5, the CDR3 gives the full variable domain: DTGVSQNPRHKITKRGQNVTFRCDPISEHNRLYWYRQTLGQGPEFLTYFQNEAQLEKSRLLSDRFSAERPKGSFSTLEIQRTEQGDSAMYLCASSSSHDSGRQYQETQYFGPGTRLLVL.

Many counts were recorded for this clonotype. The chain links TRBV2 to TRBJ2-2, with 9 bases fitting TRBD2. Germline V lookup: CDR1 SNHLY, CDR2 FYNNEI. The V segment lost 1 base and the J segment 6 bases; nucleotides outside the gene matches: 6. This CDR3 is 16 amino acids long. CDR3 DNA: TGTGCCAGCAGTGAAGAGGGCGGGAGGGTGTCCGGGGAGCTGTTTTTT. This encodes CASSEEGGRVSGELFF.

This clonotype was seen repeatedly, ten times or more. The CDR3 DNA reads as TGTGCCAGCAGCTCAGTAGCGGCCTCCTACAATGAGCAGTTCTTC. It is translated as CASSSVAASYNEQFF. This chain links TRBV7-3 with TRBJ2-1; tentative D call: TRBD2 (6 bases). The V end was cut by 4 bases, the J end by 0 bases, with 10 bases between. This CDR3 has 15 residues. CDR1 is SGHTA, CDR2 FQGTGA, per germline.

This clonotype has at least ten counts. The V and J genes are TRBV20-1 and TRBJ2-7; D is undetermined. Trimming took 7 bases from V and 0 from J, leaving 7 bases between them. CDR1 is DFQATT, CDR2 SNEGSKA, per germline (reference sequence). The CDR3 runs 11 residues. CDR3 sequence: CSVVSSYEQYF. The DNA of the CDR3 is TGCAGTGTGGTCTCCTCCTACGAGCAGTACTTC.

DNA of the CDR3: TGTGCCAGCAGCGTAGCATGGCAGGGACTAGCGGCGTTCTCCTACAATGAGCAGTTCTTC. This translates into CASSVAWQGLAAFSYNEQFF. The chain carries TRBV9 and TRBJ2-1; the match to TRBD2 covers 11 bases. Germline loops: CDR1 SGDLS, CDR2 YYNGEE. V gave up 0 bases and J gave up 0 bases; unmatched junction bases: 11. The CDR3 sequence is 20 residues long.

This clonotype has a count of ten or more. The V and J genes are TRBV14 and TRBJ1-1; no definite D call. Between the trimmed V and J ends, which lost 4 bases and 7 bases, there was a span of 13 bases. The CDR3 has 13 residues. Germline V CDR1 and CDR2: SGHDN, FVKESK. As DNA, the CDR3 is TGTGCCAGCAGCCCCGGACGGCGGAGTGAAGCTTTCTTT. It encodes CASSPGRRSEAFF. Filled out from reference TRBV14 and TRBJ1-1, the complete variable domain reads EAGVTQFPSHSVIEKGQTVTLRCDPISGHDNLYWYRRVMGKEIKFLLHFVKESKQDESGMPNNRFLAERTGGTYSTLKVQPAELEDSGVYFCASSPGRRSEAFFGQGTRLTVV.

This clonotype appeared many times. The chain links TRBV28 to TRBJ2-7; TRBD1 agrees at 7 bases. V was clipped by 6 bases and J by 3 bases; unmatched bases: 11. Germline assignment: CDR1 MDHEN and CDR2 SYDVKM. The CDR3 is 15 residues long. The CDR3: CASSPVDHRGYEQYF. The DNA of the CDR3 is TGTGCCAGCAGCCCCGTCGACCACAGGGGCTACGAGCAGTACTTC.

This clonotype was detected ten times or more. The chain uses TRBV11-1 and TRBJ1-1, with unresolved D. Germline CDR1 is SGHAT and CDR2 is FQDESV (reference sequence). This CDR3 has 15 amino acids. Trimming shortened V by 1 base and J by 4 bases, and 13 bases separated the two germline ends. The CDR3 DNA sequence: TGTGCCAGCAGCTTAGTCCCTGGTGCGGGCACTGAAGCTTTCTTT. It codes for CASSLVPGAGTEAFF.

Many counts were recorded for this clonotype. The chain carries TRBV11-2 and TRBJ1-1; maybe TRBD1 (5 bases). The CDR3 covers 12 residues. With 4 bases removed from V and 3 bases from J, the gap between germline ends came to 6 bases. CDR1 and CDR2 (germline): SGHAT, FQNNGV. CDR3: CASSWGYTEAFF. The CDR3 region has the DNA TGTGCCAGCAGCTGGGGGTACACTGAAGCTTTCTTT. The entire variable domain, with the rest obtained from reference TRBV11-2 and TRBJ1-1, is as follows: EAGVAQSPRYKIIEKRQSVAFWCNPISGHATLYWYQQILGQGPKLLIQFQNNGVVDDSQLPKDRFSAERLKGVDSTLKIQPAKLEDSAVYLCASSWGYTEAFFGQGTRLTVV.

The V gene is TRBV20-1, the J gene TRBJ1-4; possibly TRBD1 for D (6 bases). V was pared by 1 base and J by 8 bases, with 17 bases between. The CDR3 has 15 residues. Germline V gene data show CDR1 as DFQATT and CDR2 as SNEGSKA (reference sequence). The CDR3, as DNA: TGCAGTGCTAGAGGGAGGGGGGGGATAGTCGAAAAACTGTTTTTT. Its protein is CSARGRGGIVEKLFF.

This clonotype occurred once. A read error may explain this, as a much larger clone is one base away. This chain joins TRBV29-1 and TRBJ2-3, with TRBD2 identical over 14 bases. The CDR3 covers 14 residues. V was pared by 6 bases and J by 8 bases, with 7 bases of the junction left unmatched. Germline V gene sequence: CDR1 SQVTM, CDR2 ANQGSEA. The CDR3 loop is CSVGTSGRAGTQYF. The CDR3 nucleotides read TGCAGCGTCGGGACTAGCGGGAGAGCAGGTACGCAGTATTTT.

The sample holds a few counts of this clonotype. The chain recombines TRBV7-3 with TRBJ1-2, with 8 bases lining up with TRBD1. This CDR3 comprises 17 residues. Germline CDR1 and CDR2: SGHTA and FQGTGA. With V trimmed by 1 base and J by 2 bases, 9 bases remained unmatched. The CDR3 DNA is TGTGCCAGCAGCTTAAAATTGGGGACAGGCCCCAACTATGGCTACACCTTC. This translates into CASSLKLGTGPNYGYTF.

V and J are TRBV9 and TRBJ2-1; D tentatively fits TRBD1 or TRBD2 (6 bases each). Germline V gives CDR1 SGDLS, CDR2 YYNGEE. The CDR3 covers 16 residues. The germline V and J ends were trimmed by 3 bases and 4 bases, with 17 bases remaining between them. CDR3 bases: TGTGCCAGCAGCGAGGGGGGCGGGCCTGCGTACAATGAGCAGTTCTTC. It translates to CASSEGGGPAYNEQFF.

A single count supports this clonotype. The chain employs TRBV9 and TRBJ2-2; the D gene is possibly TRBD1 (5 bases). CDR3 length: 15 residues. CDR1 and CDR2 (germline): SGDLS, YYNGEE. V was pared by 3 bases and J by 6 bases, with 15 bases between. CDR3 nucleotides: TGTGCCAGCAGCGCCACGGTCAGGGTGTCCGGGGAGCTGTTTTTT. As protein: CASSATVRVSGELFF.

This clonotype was seen at least ten times. The chain recombines TRBV3-1 with TRBJ2-1, with 14 bases lining up with TRBD2. CDR3 length equals 16 residues. Germline V gene sequence: CDR1 LGHDT, CDR2 YNNKEL (reference sequence). The J segment lost 7 bases and the V segment lost 5 bases, leaving 7 bases of the junction unmatched. For the CDR3, the DNA is TGTGCCAGCAGCAGGACTAGCGGGAGGAGGGGGAATGAGCAGTTCTTC. Translating it yields CASSRTSGRRGNEQFF.

This clonotype has more than one count but fewer than ten. The chain is built from TRBV9 and TRBJ2-2, with TRBD1 matching over 9 bases. The CDR3 has 15 amino acids. Trimming took 3 bases from V and 11 from J; bases not matched to a gene: 11. From germline, CDR1 is SGDLS and CDR2 YYNGEE. The CDR3 spells CASSGSGQGRGELFF. CDR3 sequence (DNA): TGTGCCAGCAGCGGATCGGGACAGGGAAGGGGTGAGCTGTTTTTT.

This clonotype showed up many times. This rearrangement joins TRBV2 to TRBJ2-5, with 7 bases aligning to TRBD2. CDR3 length: 15 amino acids. V trimming: 6 bases; J trimming: 2 bases; junction bases outside the gene matches: 9. Looked up from germline, CDR1 is SNHLY and CDR2 is FYNNEI. CDR3 sequence (DNA): TGTGCCAGCAGGGCTCCGGGACTACCGCAAGAGACCCAGTACTTC. Its protein is CASRAPGLPQETQYF.